The 29 T cell receptor beta chains below were found in one sample sequenced in a study of T cell changes during pregnancy in multiple sclerosis. The method was immunoSEQ multiplex PCR; TCRdb's version includes in-frame clones alone and lacks a portion of them. The sample has about 68,000 clones, approximately 90% seen once. Sequences were derived from peripheral blood, sampled in the third trimester of pregnancy. These receptors were collected from a female donor with multiple sclerosis, enrolled in a pregnancy study.

The J gene is TRBJ2-7, the V gene TRBV29-1; possibly TRBD1 for D (6 bases). Trimming stripped 5 bases from V and 13 bases from J, with 18 bases between. Germline V gene sequence: CDR1 SQVTM, CDR2 ANQGSEA. This CDR3 is 11 amino acids long. The CDR3 protein is CSVSMGALNYF. DNA for the CDR3: TGCAGCGTTTCGATGGGGGCCCTAAATTACTTC.

The V gene is TRBV10-2, the J gene TRBJ1-4, with TRBD1 matching over 8 bases. Germline V gives CDR1 WSHSY, CDR2 SAAADI. V was clipped by 10 bases and J by 8 bases; unmatched bases: 9. The CDR3 runs 13 residues. The CDR3 reads CATRTGLGEKLFF. CDR3 nucleotide sequence: TGCGCCACCAGGACAGGGTTAGGCGAAAAACTGTTTTTT.

This clone has just one count. The V call is TRBV11-2, the J call TRBJ1-2; 7 positions match TRBD1. The germline gives CDR1 SGHAT, CDR2 FQNNGV. The J segment lost 4 bases and the V segment lost 3 bases, leaving 11 bases of the junction unmatched. The length of the CDR3 is 16 residues. CDR3 nucleotides: TGTGCCAGCAGCTTCGCCGGGGACAGATTCCCCTATGGCTACACCTTC. Translating gives CASSFAGDRFPYGYTF.

This chain links TRBV6-1 with TRBJ2-3, with D possibly being TRBD1 (7 bases). V was trimmed by 8 bases and J by 2 bases, leaving 11 bases between them. CDR3 size: 13 residues. The germline CDR1 and CDR2 sequences are MNHNS and SASEGT. The CDR3 nucleotides read TGTGCCAGCGCGGGGACAGACACAGATACGCAGTATTTT. Amino acid sequence: CASAGTDTDTQYF.

The chain recombines TRBV7-3 with TRBJ2-3; 8 bases match TRBD2. The CDR3 is 18 amino acids. After removal of 2 bases from V and 4 bases from J, the junction contained 14 bases not matched to a gene. From germline, CDR1 is SGHTA and CDR2 FQGTGA. CDR3: CASSLVPPRGGPSDTQYF. Here the CDR3 DNA reads TGTGCCAGCAGCTTAGTCCCCCCCCGCGGGGGGCCGTCAGATACGCAGTATTTT.

A few counts support this clone. The gene calls are TRBV2 and TRBJ1-1; 7 bases are shared with TRBD1. The V gene's germline CDR1 is SNHLY and CDR2 FYNNEI. The J segment lost 1 base and the V segment lost 7 bases, leaving 6 bases of the junction unmatched. The CDR3 extends over 14 amino acids. The CDR3 loop reads CASKMRTGNTEAFF. The CDR3 DNA reads as TGTGCCAGCAAGATGAGGACAGGGAACACTGAAGCTTTCTTT.

This clone has just one count. This chain joins TRBV14 and TRBJ2-2, with a weak D call TRBD1 (5 bases). V gave up 1 base and J gave up 3 bases, with 9 bases separating them. Germline CDR1 is SGHDN and CDR2 is FVKESK. This CDR3 is built from 15 residues. CDR3 residues: CASSQGQIYTGELFF. The CDR3 DNA reads TGTGCCAGCAGCCAAGGACAGATTTACACCGGGGAGCTGTTTTTT.

The V gene is TRBV19, the J gene TRBJ2-7; D is unresolved. The CDR3 is 13 amino acids. V lost 4 bases, J lost 2 bases, and 9 bases lay in between. The V gene's germline CDR1 is LNHDA and CDR2 SQIVND (reference sequence). The CDR3 here is CASSNSLPYEQYF. The CDR3 nucleotides are TGTGCCAGTAGTAACTCTCTACCCTACGAGCAGTACTTC.

V and J are TRBV11-3 and TRBJ2-2; D call uncertain. Looked up from germline, CDR1 is SGHNT and CDR2 is YENEEA. Trimming removed 3 bases from V and 5 bases from J, with 4 bases in between. CDR3 length equals 12 residues. Here the CDR3 reads CASSFKTGELFF. Here the CDR3 DNA reads TGTGCCAGCAGCTTCAAAACCGGGGAGCTGTTTTTT.

CDR3 sequence: CASGPSYEQYF. CDR3 coding DNA: TGTGCCAGTGGCCCCAGCTACGAGCAGTACTTC. This rearrangement joins TRBV6-1 to TRBJ2-7; D unresolved. Between the trimmed V and J ends, which lost 9 bases and 3 bases, there was a span of 9 bases. Germline CDR1 MNHNS, CDR2 SASEGT. This CDR3 is built from 11 residues.

CDR3 coding DNA: TGTGCCAGCAGTGGATGGGCATCCTACGAGCAGTACTTC. Protein: CASSGWASYEQYF. The chain employs TRBV2 and TRBJ2-7; no clear D. This CDR3 region has 13 residues. From germline, CDR1 is SNHLY and CDR2 FYNNEI. Between the trimmed V and J ends, which lost 4 bases and 1 base, there was a span of 8 bases.

The chain combines TRBV6-6 with TRBJ2-5; 7 bases map to TRBD2. Germline V gene sequence: CDR1 MNHNY, CDR2 SVGAGI (reference sequence). This CDR3 comprises 16 residues. J was trimmed by 1 base and V by 2 bases; bases with no gene match: 7. In DNA, the CDR3 is TGTGCCAGCAGTTACAGCCCTAGCGGTATCCAAGAGACCCAGTACTTC. Amino acid sequence: CASSYSPSGIQETQYF.

The chain joins TRBV7-9 to TRBJ1-1; no definite D call. Germline CDR1 is SEHNR and CDR2 is FQNEAQ (reference sequence). The CDR3 length is 15 residues. Trimming cost V 4 bases and J 5 bases, with 17 bases left between them. CDR3 amino acids: CASSSLADPRTEAFF. Here the CDR3 DNA reads TGTGCCAGCAGCTCCCTTGCAGATCCGAGGACTGAAGCTTTCTTT.

The rearrangement uses TRBV7-9 and TRBJ2-1; a weak D match, TRBD1 (5 bases). The CDR3 covers 15 residues. Germline CDR1 reads SEHNR; CDR2 reads FQNEAQ (reference sequence). V lost 1 base to trimming and J lost 2 bases, with 9 bases between them. CDR3 loop: CASSLGRGAYNEQFF. The DNA for the CDR3 is TGTGCCAGCAGCTTAGGTAGGGGCGCCTACAATGAGCAGTTCTTC. Supplemented by reference TRBV7-9 and TRBJ2-1, the full variable domain reads DTGVSQNPRHKITKRGQNVTFRCDPISEHNRLYWYRQTLGQGPEFLTYFQNEAQLEKSRLLSDRFSAERPKGSFSTLEIQRTEQGDSAMYLCASSLGRGAYNEQFFGPGTRLTVL.

This chain uses TRBV27 with TRBJ2-7; 7 bases are a match to TRBD1. With 2 bases clipped from V and 3 bases from J, the junction kept 13 bases outside the gene matches. This CDR3 spans 17 amino acids. Germline V lookup: CDR1 MNHEY, CDR2 SMNVEV (reference sequence). The CDR3 region is CASSLAGWGQHLYEQYF. In nucleotides, the CDR3 is TGTGCCAGCAGTTTAGCCGGTTGGGGACAGCACCTCTACGAGCAGTACTTC.

The V call is TRBV10-3, the J call TRBJ1-5; 8 nucleotides match TRBD1. Germline loops: CDR1 ENHRY, CDR2 SYGVKD. This CDR3 is 13 amino acids long. V gave up 10 bases and J gave up 6 bases; unmatched junction bases: 8. The DNA of the CDR3 is TGTGCCACTGACAGGGGTGAGGGTCAGCCCCAGCATTTT. Protein product: CATDRGEGQPQHF.

The chain carries TRBV9 and TRBJ2-6, with 9 bases matching TRBD1. With V trimmed by 3 bases and J by 0 bases, 10 bases remained unmatched. This CDR3 has 19 amino acids. Looked up from germline, CDR1 is SGDLS and CDR2 is YYNGEE. The CDR3 loop reads CASSDGGTGYASGANVLTF. CDR3 in DNA: TGTGCCAGCAGCGATGGTGGGACAGGGTACGCCTCTGGGGCCAACGTCCTGACTTTC.

This sequence joins TRBV30 and TRBJ2-3; tentative D call: TRBD1 (6 bases). The CDR3 is made up of 14 amino acids. Germline V gives CDR1 GTSNPN, CDR2 SVGIG (reference sequence). V lost 5 bases to trimming and J lost 5 bases, with 17 bases between them. CDR3 DNA: TGTGCCTGGGAGGTAACAGGGATTAAAGATACGCAGTATTTT. The encoded protein is CAWEVTGIKDTQYF.

V is TRBV7-8 and J is TRBJ1-5; unclear D gene. Trimming pared 2 bases from V and 1 base from J, leaving 6 bases between. The CDR3 runs 14 residues. Germline CDR1 reads SGHVS; CDR2 reads FQNEAQ. In DNA, the CDR3 is TGTGCCAGCAGCTTAAGAGGGAGCAATCAGCCCCAGCATTTT. Amino acid sequence: CASSLRGSNQPQHF.

V gene TRBV11-2 combines with J gene TRBJ2-6, with 7 bases fitting TRBD2. Trimming cost V 3 bases and J 1 base; bases outside gene matches: 9. Germline V gives CDR1 SGHAT, CDR2 FQNNGV. The CDR3 has 18 amino acids. In DNA, the CDR3 is TGTGCCAGCAGCTTCCCCCAAGCGGGAAAATCTGGGGCCAACGTCCTGACTTTC. Its translation is CASSFPQAGKSGANVLTF.

The gene calls are TRBV5-8 and TRBJ2-7; D unclear. This CDR3 spans 17 amino acids. With 1 base removed from V and 2 bases from J, the gap between germline ends came to 19 bases. Looked up from germline, CDR1 is SGHTS and CDR2 is YDEGEE. CDR3 sequence reads: CASSLRSESLITYEQYF. In DNA, the CDR3 is TGTGCCAGCAGCTTGAGGAGCGAAAGCTTAATCACCTACGAGCAGTACTTC.

V gene TRBV11-2 combines with J gene TRBJ2-3; 10 nucleotides align to TRBD2. Germline-derived CDR1 and CDR2 are SGHAT and FQNNGV. J lost 5 bases, V lost 0 bases, and 5 bases had no gene match. This CDR3 region has 16 residues. CDR3 nucleotides: TGTGCCAGCAGCTTAGATCCGAGCGGGGGGGGAGATACGCAGTATTTT. Protein: CASSLDPSGGGDTQYF.

This clone appeared once. The chain's CDR3 is CASRKQATNEKLFF. The CDR3 DNA sequence: TGTGCCAGCAGAAAACAGGCTACGAATGAAAAACTGTTTTTT. The chain carries TRBV27 and TRBJ1-4; possible D gene TRBD1, 5 bases. Trimming cost V 6 bases and J 5 bases, with 13 bases left between them. CDR3 length: 14 amino acids. Germline assignment: CDR1 MNHEY and CDR2 SMNVEV (reference sequence). Full variable domain (outside the CDR3, taken from reference TRBV27 and TRBJ1-4): EAQVTQNPRYLITVTGKKLTVTCSQNMNHEYMSWYRQDPGLGLRQIYYSMNVEVTDKGDVPEGYKVSRKEKRNFPLILESPSPNQTSLYFCASRKQATNEKLFFGSGTQLSVL.

The chain recombines TRBV27 with TRBJ2-7; 8 bases align to TRBD1. Germline trimming cut 2 bases from V and 5 bases from J; bases unmatched to any gene: 14. The CDR3 is 17 amino acids. Germline CDR1 and CDR2: MNHEY and SMNVEV (reference sequence). Here the CDR3 DNA reads TGTGCCAGCAGTTTAAGGGTATCCGGACAGGGTCAGGACGAGCAGTACTTC. Translation gives CASSLRVSGQGQDEQYF.

This chain uses TRBV29-1 with TRBJ1-5; D remains ambiguous. V lost 4 bases and J lost 4, with 8 bases in between. CDR3 length equals 12 residues. CDR1 SQVTM and CDR2 ANQGSEA come from the germline V gene. CDR3 coding DNA: TGCAGCGTTGGGGCCCCGAATCAGCCCCAGCATTTT. It encodes CSVGAPNQPQHF.

The J gene is TRBJ1-2, the V gene TRBV7-2; 7 nucleotides align to TRBD1. The CDR3 has 15 amino acids. CDR1 is SGHTA, CDR2 FQGNSA, per germline. V lost 1 base and J lost 6; bases outside the gene matches: 8. CDR3 in amino acids: CASSLEGGRGDGYTF. CDR3 nucleotides: TGTGCCAGCAGCTTAGAGGGCGGCAGGGGGGATGGCTACACCTTC.

The genes are TRBV5-4 and TRBJ2-6; tentative D call: TRBD2 (6 bases). The V and J ends lost 8 bases and 4 bases respectively, with 19 bases between them. CDR3 length equals 16 residues. Germline CDR1 and CDR2: SGHNT and YYREEE (reference sequence). This CDR3 reads CASKGGGVSGANVLTF. As DNA, the CDR3 is TGTGCCAGTAAGGGAGGTGGGGTATCAGGGGCCAACGTCCTGACTTTC.

This clone was picked up one time. V usage is TRBV5-1 and J usage is TRBJ1-1, with 7 bases that match TRBD1. The CDR3 is 15 amino acids. CDR1 and CDR2 (germline): SGHRS, YFSETQ. The V and J ends lost 5 bases and 3 bases, in that order; junction bases with no gene match: 10. The CDR3 DNA reads as TGCGCCAGCAGAACCCGACAGGGTCGATACACTGAAGCTTTCTTT. This translates into CASRTRQGRYTEAFF.

The V and J genes are TRBV4-1 and TRBJ2-1; the match to TRBD2 covers 9 bases. The ends lost 2 bases at V and 8 bases at J; junction bases unmatched: 7. This CDR3 is 15 amino acids long. Germline-derived CDR1 and CDR2 are MGHRA and YSYEKL. In DNA, the CDR3 is TGCGCCAGCAGCCAATTAGGACTAGCGTCGGATGAGCAGTTCTTC. Protein sequence: CASSQLGLASDEQFF.